This T cell receptor beta chain was profiled in a study of cytomegalovirus exposure and HLA in healthy donors. General study findings and limits: Roughly even sequencing depth across donors was the assumption behind the presence/absence analyses. A later analysis reported that several of the most significant clusters appeared to be linked to common viral pathogens, among them Epstein-Barr virus. For TCR beta chains, V- and J-gene trimming was later linked to a missense DCLRE1C variant.

In regard to this clone: Its target is unknown.

The primer mix had 60 Vbeta and 13 Jbeta primers. The repertoire was sequenced with immunoSEQ multiplex PCR; TCRdb's copy has only in-frame clones and lacks some. The table has fewer than 130,000 clones, about 70% seen once; the top ten hold 2% to 3%. Healthy bone marrow donors made up the cohort. Material for sequencing was PBMCs. This TCR derives from a man aged 50 to 59 in good health and CMV-seropositive.

The CDR3 region is CASSQEGAGGIHGANVLTF. DNA of the CDR3: TGCGCCAGCAGCCAAGAGGGGGCAGGGGGCATTCACGGGGCCAACGTCCTGACTTTC. J is TRBJ2-6 and V is TRBV4-1; 8 nucleotides align to TRBD1. The length of the CDR3 is 19 residues. V lost 0 bases to trimming and J lost 4 bases; unmatched junction nucleotides: 11. The V gene's germline CDR1 is MGHRA and CDR2 YSYEKL.